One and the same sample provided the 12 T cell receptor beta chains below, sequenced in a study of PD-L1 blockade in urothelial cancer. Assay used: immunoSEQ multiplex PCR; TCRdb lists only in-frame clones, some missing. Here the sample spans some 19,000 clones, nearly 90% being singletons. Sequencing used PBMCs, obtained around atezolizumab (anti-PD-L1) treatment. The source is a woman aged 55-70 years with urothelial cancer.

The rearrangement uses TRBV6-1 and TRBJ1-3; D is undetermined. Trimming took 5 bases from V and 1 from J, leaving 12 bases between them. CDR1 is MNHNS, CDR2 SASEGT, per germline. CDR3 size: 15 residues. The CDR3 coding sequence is TGTGCCAGCAGTCCTGTAGTCCTTTCTGGAAACACCATATATTTT. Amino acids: CASSPVVLSGNTIYF.

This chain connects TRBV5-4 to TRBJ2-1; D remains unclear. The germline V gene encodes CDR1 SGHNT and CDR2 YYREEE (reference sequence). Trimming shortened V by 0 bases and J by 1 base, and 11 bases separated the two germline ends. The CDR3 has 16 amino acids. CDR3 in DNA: TGTGCCAGCAGCTTGGAAATGACGGGTTCCTACAATGAGCAGTTCTTC. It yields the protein CASSLEMTGSYNEQFF.

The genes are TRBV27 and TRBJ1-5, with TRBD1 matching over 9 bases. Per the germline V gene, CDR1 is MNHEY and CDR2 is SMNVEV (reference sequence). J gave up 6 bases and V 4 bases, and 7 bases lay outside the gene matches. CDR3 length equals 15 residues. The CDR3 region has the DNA TGTGCCAGCAGTTCCCTGGGACAGGGTACTCAGCCCCAGCATTTT. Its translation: CASSSLGQGTQPQHF.

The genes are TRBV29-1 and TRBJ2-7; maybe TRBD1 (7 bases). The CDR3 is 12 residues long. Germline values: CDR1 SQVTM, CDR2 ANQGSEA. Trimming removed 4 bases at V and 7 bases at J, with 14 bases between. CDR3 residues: CSVVAGGWEQYF. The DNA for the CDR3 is TGCAGCGTTGTAGCAGGGGGGTGGGAGCAGTACTTC.

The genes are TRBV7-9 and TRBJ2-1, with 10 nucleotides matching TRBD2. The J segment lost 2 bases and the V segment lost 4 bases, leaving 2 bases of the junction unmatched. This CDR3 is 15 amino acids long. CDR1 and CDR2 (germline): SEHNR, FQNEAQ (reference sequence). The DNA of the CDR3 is TGTGCCAGCAGCTCTGGGACTAGCGCCTACAATGAGCAGTTCTTC. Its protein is CASSSGTSAYNEQFF.

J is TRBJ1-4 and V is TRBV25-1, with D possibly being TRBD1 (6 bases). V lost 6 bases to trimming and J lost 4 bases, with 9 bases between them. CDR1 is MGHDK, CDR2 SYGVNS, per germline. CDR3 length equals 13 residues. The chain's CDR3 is CASSQGINEKLFF. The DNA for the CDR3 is TGTGCCAGCAGCCAGGGGATTAATGAAAAACTGTTTTTT.

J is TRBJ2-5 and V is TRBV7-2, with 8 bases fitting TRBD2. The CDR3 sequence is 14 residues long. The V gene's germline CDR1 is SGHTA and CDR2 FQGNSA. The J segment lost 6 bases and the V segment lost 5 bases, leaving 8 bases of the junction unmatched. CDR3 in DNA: TGTGCCAGCAGCGCCCTAGCGGGCGGCAAGACCCAGTACTTC. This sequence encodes CASSALAGGKTQYF.

The CDR3 DNA reads TGTGCCAGCAGCAGCGGCCCGGGGGATGAAGCTTTCTTT. It encodes CASSSGPGDEAFF. The chain couples TRBV7-2 to TRBJ1-1, with D possibly being TRBD1 (5 bases). V gave up 5 bases and J gave up 7 bases, with 14 bases separating them. The CDR3 contains 13 residues. Germline CDR1 reads SGHTA; CDR2 reads FQGNSA.

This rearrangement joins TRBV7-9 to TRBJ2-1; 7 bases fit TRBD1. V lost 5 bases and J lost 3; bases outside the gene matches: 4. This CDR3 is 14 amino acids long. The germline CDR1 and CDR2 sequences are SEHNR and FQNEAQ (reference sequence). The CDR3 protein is CASSLRDSYNEQFF. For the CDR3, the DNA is TGTGCCAGCAGCCTCCGGGACAGCTACAATGAGCAGTTCTTC. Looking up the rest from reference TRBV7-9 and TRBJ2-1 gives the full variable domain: DTGVSQNPRHKITKRGQNVTFRCDPISEHNRLYWYRQTLGQGPEFLTYFQNEAQLEKSRLLSDRFSAERPKGSFSTLEIQRTEQGDSAMYLCASSLRDSYNEQFFGPGTRLTVL.

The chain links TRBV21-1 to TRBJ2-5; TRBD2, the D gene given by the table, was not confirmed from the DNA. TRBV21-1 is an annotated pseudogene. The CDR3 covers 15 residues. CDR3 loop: CASKGSGRARETQYF. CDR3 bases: TGTGCCAGCAAGGGCAGCGGGAGGGCCCGGGAGACCCAGTACTTC.

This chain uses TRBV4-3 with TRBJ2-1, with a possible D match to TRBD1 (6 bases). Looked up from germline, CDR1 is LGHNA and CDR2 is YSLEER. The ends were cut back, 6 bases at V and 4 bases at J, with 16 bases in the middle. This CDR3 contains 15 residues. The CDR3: CASSLSQGAYNEQFF. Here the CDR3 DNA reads TGCGCCAGCAGTCTATCACAGGGCGCTTACAATGAGCAGTTCTTC.

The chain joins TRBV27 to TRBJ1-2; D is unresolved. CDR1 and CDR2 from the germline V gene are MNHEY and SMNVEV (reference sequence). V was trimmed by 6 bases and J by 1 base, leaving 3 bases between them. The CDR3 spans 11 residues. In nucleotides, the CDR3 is TGTGCCAGCAGACATAACTATGGCTACACCTTC. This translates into CASRHNYGYTF.